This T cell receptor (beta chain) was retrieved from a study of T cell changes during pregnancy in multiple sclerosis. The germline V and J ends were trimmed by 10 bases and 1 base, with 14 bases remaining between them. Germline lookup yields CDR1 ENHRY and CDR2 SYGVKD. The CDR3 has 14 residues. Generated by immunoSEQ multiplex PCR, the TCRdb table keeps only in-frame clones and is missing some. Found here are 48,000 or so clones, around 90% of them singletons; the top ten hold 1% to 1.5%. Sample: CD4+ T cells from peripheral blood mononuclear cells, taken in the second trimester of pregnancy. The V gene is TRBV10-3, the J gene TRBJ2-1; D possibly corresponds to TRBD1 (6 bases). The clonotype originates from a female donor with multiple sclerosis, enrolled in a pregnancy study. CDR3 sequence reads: CATQTGYSYNEQFF. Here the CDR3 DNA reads TGTGCCACCCAGACAGGTTATTCCTACAATGAGCAGTTCTTC.